Ten or more counts support the clone carrying this T cell receptor beta chain. The antigen is undetermined. The sample belongs to a study of neurological immune-mediated disorders. The study, taken as a whole, reports: Multiple sclerosis was found to have the least TCR clonal expansion, below healthy controls, and HTLV-1-associated myelopathy the most. There were no CDR3 amino acid sequences shared by expanded clones across subjects, a result suggesting private repertoires in all groups.

Germline-derived CDR1 and CDR2 are SGHVS and FQNEAQ. The germline V and J ends were trimmed by 7 bases and 7 bases, with 20 bases remaining between them. The CDR3 covers 15 residues. Time point defined: longitudinal time-point 3. With 10-nucleotide random UMIs included, cDNA was synthesized by 5'RACE. Every sequencing run produced over 180 million TCR-beta sequences, and the sequences from any one run covered 15-18 subjects. TCRdb independently ran MiXCR on the 5' RACE reads; one entry per CDR3 protein. The sample has some 55,000 distinct CDR3 sequences; roughly 8.4% are singletons. Sequencing was done on a sample of PBMCs. V gene TRBV7-8 combines with J gene TRBJ2-1, with TRBD2 as a possible D gene (6 bases). The receptor comes from a woman aged 40 to 49 in good health. CDR3 amino acids: CASTYRDLGPNEQFF. CDR3 coding DNA: TGTGCCAGCACCTACCGGGACTTGGGTCCAAATGAGCAGTTCTTC.